This TCR beta chain was sequenced during a study of hypomethylating agent response in myelodysplastic syndrome. Each sample had around 360 ng DNA, as two 200 ng replicates, at survey resolution. Data came from immunoSEQ multiplex PCR; TCRdb stores just in-frame clones and leaves some out. The sample lists several thousand clones, roughly 87% occurring once. V was clipped by 6 bases and J by 4 bases, with 13 bases between them. Per the germline V gene, CDR1 is SGHDT and CDR2 is YYEEEE. The CDR3 is 13 amino acids. This sequence was found in a human donor with myelodysplastic syndrome. Specimen: bone marrow, collected before or after starting hypomethylating agent treatment for myelodysplastic syndrome (not recorded which). The chain is built from TRBV5-6 and TRBJ1-2, with no clear D. CDR3 DNA: TGTGCCAGCACCTCTGACGGCCCCTATGGCTACACCTTC. It specifies CASTSDGPYGYTF.